This is a list of T cell receptor beta chains from one sample in a study of early T cells in non-severe SARS-CoV-2 infection. TCRdb processed the 5' RACE reads anew with MiXCR; each CDR3 protein has one entry. This table holds some 91,000 distinct CDR3 sequences, just under 15% found once. The material sequenced was whole blood. The receptors were sampled from an adult who was a healthcare worker with PCR-confirmed SARS-CoV-2 infection or an uninfected control (not recorded which). Each CDR3 is given with its conserved first and last residue. Size is omitted from some rows. Given values are once, few, many or a class for expanded clones.

TRBJ1-2	TRBV3-1	many	CASSLYQHRYTF
TRBJ2-2	TRBV18	NA	CASSPSLEKAREGELFF
TRBJ2-2	TRBV4-3	NA	CASSQDPRATGELFF
TRBJ2-1	TRBV11-2	NA	CASSQGLAGGRHEQFF
TRBJ1-1	TRBV6-2/TRBV6-3	NA	CASRAGGSNTEAFF
TRBJ2-3	TRBV5-1	many	CASSFWGRDTQYF
TRBJ2-2	TRBV2	few	CASWAGDTGELFF
TRBJ2-3	TRBV28	few	CASSSPTDTQYF
TRBJ2-3	TRBV18	many	CASSPRLGLAGPGDTQYF
TRBJ2-2	TRBV7-8	few	CASSLVFGGITGELFF
TRBJ2-7	TRBV10-3	many	CAIRGLANSYEQYF
TRBJ2-3	TRBV20-1	NA	CSAKQGGTQYF
TRBJ2-7	TRBV7-6	few	CASSQEGGTYEQYF
TRBJ2-3	TRBV2	few	CASSRSGTSTDTQYF
TRBJ2-3	TRBV28	many	CASSLGRGTDTQYF
TRBJ2-3	TRBV9	NA	CASRPPEGRGDTQYF
TRBJ2-5	TRBV20-1	NA	CSARDFDRIQETQYF
TRBJ1-6	TRBV2	few	CARSRGGSPLHF
TRBJ2-3	TRBV11-2	NA	CASSLLAGDSDTQYF
TRBJ1-4	TRBV19	many	CASSQQGQVANEKLFF
TRBJ2-2	TRBV11-2	many	CASSLGAWAGELFF
TRBJ1-5	TRBV6-1	many	CASSEYGTSSPQHF
TRBJ2-1	TRBV6-2/TRBV6-3	NA	CASKGSTSGRNEQFF
TRBJ2-7	TRBV29-1	few	CSVSRGDEGEQYF
TRBJ2-1	TRBV7-9	NA	CASSYMSGQFF
TRBJ2-5	TRBV20-1	few	CSARFPGLQETQYF
TRBJ2-5	TRBV12-3/TRBV12-4	NA	CASSPRGTQYF
TRBJ2-7	TRBV18	NA	CASSQTGTTYEQYF
TRBJ2-1	TRBV28	few	CATSYLDNEQFF
TRBJ2-5	TRBV20-1	many	CSPKDRTETQYF
TRBJ2-5	TRBV2	few	CASSVQETQYF
TRBJ1-1	TRBV5-4	NA	CASSFDRSPLAVTEAFF
TRBJ2-1	TRBV6-5	many	CASSESPRGASYNEQFF
TRBJ2-7	TRBV28	few	CASSLGGNVYEQYF
TRBJ2-7	TRBV12-3/TRBV12-4	NA	CASTLSQGSYEQYF
TRBJ1-1	TRBV9	NA	CASSASSSLDEAFF
TRBJ2-2	TRBV6-2/TRBV6-3	few	CASTILDTGELFF
TRBJ1-2	TRBV18	NA	CASSPEQGNYGYTF
TRBJ1-3	TRBV27	NA	CASSSPSRGDTIYF
TRBJ1-2	TRBV5-1	NA	CASSLAGAAYGYTF
TRBJ2-7	TRBV20-1	many	CSAGTPTYEQYF
TRBJ2-6	TRBV6-5	NA	CASSQTGAGANVLTF
TRBJ1-1	TRBV29-1	NA	CSVHSKLGAFF
TRBJ2-7	TRBV20-1	few	CSAVGWDYSPYEQYF
TRBJ2-3	TRBV6-6	many	CASSHVERNRDTQYF
TRBJ2-7	TRBV12-3/TRBV12-4	few	CASSTRRPPYEQYF
TRBJ2-1	TRBV5-1	NA	CASSADVYNEQFF
TRBJ2-1	TRBV5-1	many	CASSLRADSSYNEQFF
TRBJ2-5	TRBV5-1	many	CASSPRQGAMETQYF